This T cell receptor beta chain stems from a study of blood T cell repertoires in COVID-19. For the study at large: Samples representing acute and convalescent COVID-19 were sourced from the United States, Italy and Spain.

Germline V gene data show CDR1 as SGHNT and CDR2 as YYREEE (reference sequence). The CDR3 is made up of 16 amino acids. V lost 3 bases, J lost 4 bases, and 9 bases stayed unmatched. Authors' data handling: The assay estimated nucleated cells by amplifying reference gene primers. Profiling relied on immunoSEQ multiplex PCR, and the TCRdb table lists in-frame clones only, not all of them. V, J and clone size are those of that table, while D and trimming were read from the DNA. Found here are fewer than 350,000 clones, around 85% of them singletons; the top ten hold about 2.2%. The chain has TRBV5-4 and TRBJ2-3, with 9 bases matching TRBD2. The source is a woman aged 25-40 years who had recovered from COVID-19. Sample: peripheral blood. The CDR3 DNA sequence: TGTGCCAGCAGCTCGCCGGGGCGGGGGGGATCAGATACGCAGTATTTT. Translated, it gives CASSSPGRGGSDTQYF.